The 20 T cell receptor beta chains presented below share a single source sample, sequenced in a study of blood T cell repertoires in COVID-19. The table came from immunoSEQ multiplex PCR; TCRdb's copy has only in-frame clones and leaves some out. The sample holds approximately 240,000 clones; around nine tenths are singletons and the top ten take less than 2.5%. Sequencing was done on a sample of PBMCs or T cells enriched from blood (not recorded which). These receptors all stem from a woman in her late teens or twenties who had recovered from COVID-19.

CDR3 nucleotides: TGCGCCAGCAGCTTGGGGCAGGGGGCTAACACCGGGGAGCTGTTTTTT. Its protein product is CASSLGQGANTGELFF. V is TRBV5-1 and J is TRBJ2-2, with TRBD1 identical over 8 bases. Germline CDR1 and CDR2: SGHRS and YFSETQ. This CDR3 is built from 16 residues. V shed 0 bases and J 2 bases; nucleotides not matched to a gene: 3.

The chain carries TRBV6-6 and TRBJ1-2, with D uncertain. This CDR3 has 15 residues. Looked up from germline, CDR1 is MNHNY and CDR2 is SVGAGI (reference sequence). Trimming left V 3 bases short and J 0 bases short, with 11 bases between. The DNA for the CDR3 is TGTGCCAGCAGTTATGACGACAAGGCTAACTATGGCTACACCTTC. This sequence encodes CASSYDDKANYGYTF.

For the CDR3, the DNA is TGTGCCAGCAGCTCCGCACCTTCACAGGCGGGGGGCTATGGCTACACCTTC. Encoded protein: CASSSAPSQAGGYGYTF. This sequence joins TRBV5-5 and TRBJ1-2; D is perhaps TRBD1 (5 bases). V was clipped by 3 bases and J by 4 bases, with 22 bases between them. This CDR3 has 17 residues. Germline CDR1 SGHKS, CDR2 YYEKEE (reference sequence).

This chain uses TRBV6-5 with TRBJ1-5, with 8 bases lining up with TRBD1. The CDR3 totals 15 residues. The V gene's germline CDR1 is MNHEY and CDR2 SVGAGI. The junction had 5 bases not matched to a gene; V was cut back by 7 bases and J by 0 bases. CDR3 loop: CASTRQGYSNQPQHF. CDR3 bases: TGTGCCAGCACCCGACAGGGGTATAGCAATCAGCCCCAGCATTTT.

The chain employs TRBV9 and TRBJ2-3; no definite D call. With 3 bases removed from V and 2 bases from J, the gap between germline ends came to 10 bases. The germline gives CDR1 SGDLS, CDR2 YYNGEE. CDR3 length equals 14 residues. CDR3 DNA: TGTGCCAGCAGCGCTAAACAGTACACAGATACGCAGTATTTT. Protein: CASSAKQYTDTQYF.

The chain is built from TRBV3-1 (or the pseudogene TRBV3-2) and TRBJ2-7, with D unresolved. Germline values: CDR1 LGHDT, CDR2 YNNKEL (reference sequence). V lost 2 bases and J 6 bases, leaving 11 bases between the germline ends. This CDR3 contains 13 residues. CDR3 bases: TGTGCCAGCAGCCAATCGTCTAGTCGCGAGCAGTACTTC. It is translated as CASSQSSSREQYF.

This chain uses TRBV3-1 (or the pseudogene TRBV3-2) with TRBJ1-2, with D tentatively TRBD1 (6 bases). This CDR3 is built from 13 residues. Deletions cut 0 bases from V and 7 bases from J, with 9 bases between. The germline V gene has CDR1 LGHDT and CDR2 YNNKEL (reference sequence). The CDR3 sequence is CASSQDYRAGYTF. As DNA, the CDR3 is TGTGCCAGCAGCCAAGATTACAGGGCTGGCTACACCTTC.

The chain recombines TRBV10-2 with TRBJ2-7; possible D gene TRBD1, 6 bases. V dropped 8 bases and J dropped 6 bases, with 17 bases sitting between them. CDR1 is WSHSY and CDR2 is SAAADI in the germline V gene. The CDR3 is made up of 13 amino acids. CDR3 sequence: CASVSAAGVEQYF. CDR3 DNA: TGCGCCAGCGTATCTGCGGCAGGGGTCGAGCAGTACTTC.

The V gene is TRBV4-2, the J gene TRBJ2-2; 8 nucleotides line up with TRBD2. The CDR3 totals 16 residues. The V segment lost 4 bases and the J segment 5 bases; nucleotides outside the gene matches: 9. The germline gives CDR1 LGHNA, CDR2 YNFKEQ. The CDR3 DNA follows: TGTGCCAGCAGCCCCATTCTAGTAGCGGGGACCGGGGAGCTGTTTTTT. This codes for CASSPILVAGTGELFF.

The chain carries TRBV2 and TRBJ1-2; tentatively, D is TRBD1 (5 bases). Deletions cut 7 bases from V and 7 bases from J, with 16 bases between. The CDR3 runs 13 residues. Germline CDR1 and CDR2: SNHLY and FYNNEI. The CDR3 is CASMGMWQGGYTF. The DNA of the CDR3 is TGTGCCAGCATGGGGATGTGGCAGGGTGGCTACACCTTC.

With respect to this clone: An end of the junction does not agree with germline; a read error may underlie this. The rearrangement uses TRBV19 and TRBJ1-1, with 7 bases identical to TRBD1. CDR3 length: 11 amino acids. Germline loops: CDR1 LNHDA, CDR2 SQIVND (reference sequence). The CDR3 loop is CASRIGTEVIF. CDR3 coding DNA: TGTGCCAGTAGGATCGGGACAGAGGTCATTTTC.

This clone was counted between two and nine times. The genes are TRBV6-5 and TRBJ2-4; 7 bases fit TRBD1. The J segment lost 2 bases and the V segment lost 2 bases, leaving 6 bases of the junction unmatched. In germline, CDR1 is MNHEY, CDR2 SVGAGI. The CDR3 contains 16 residues. CDR3 sequence reads: CASSYPYRGPKNIQYF. The CDR3 nucleotides are TGTGCCAGCAGTTACCCCTACAGGGGTCCCAAAAACATTCAGTACTTC.

This sequence joins TRBV11-3 and TRBJ2-3, with 13 bases lining up with TRBD2. The CDR3 is made up of 16 amino acids. Unmatched junction bases numbered 3, after V lost 4 bases and J lost 2 bases. Germline V CDR1 and CDR2: SGHNT, YENEEA. The CDR3 coding sequence is TGTGCCAGCAGCTCAGGACTAGCGGGGGACACAGATACGCAGTATTTT. It yields the protein CASSSGLAGDTDTQYF.

V and J are TRBV6-5 and TRBJ1-6; 9 bases are a match to TRBD1. The CDR3 runs to 15 residues. From germline, CDR1 is MNHEY and CDR2 SVGAGI. J lost 9 bases, V lost 5 bases, and 8 bases had no gene match. As DNA, the CDR3 is TGTGCCAGCAGTAAAACCGGGACAGGGTCTTCACCCCTCCACTTT. It encodes CASSKTGTGSSPLHF.

The V call is TRBV20-1, the J call TRBJ2-3; 10 bases map to TRBD2. This CDR3 is built from 14 residues. The V gene's germline CDR1 is DFQATT and CDR2 SNEGSKA (reference sequence). V shed 3 bases, J shed 2 bases, and the junction held 2 bases outside the gene matches. CDR3 in DNA: TGCAGTGCTAGTACTAGCGGGAACACAGATACGCAGTATTTT. It translates to CSASTSGNTDTQYF.

The V gene is TRBV5-1, the J gene TRBJ2-7, with TRBD1 identical over 9 bases. Unmatched junction bases numbered 16, after V lost 6 bases and J lost 6 bases. This CDR3 comprises 16 residues. Germline V gene lookup returns CDR1 SGHRS and CDR2 YFSETQ. The CDR3 protein is CASTIKPGQGPAEQYF. In nucleotides, the CDR3 is TGCGCCAGCACCATCAAGCCGGGACAGGGACCGGCCGAGCAGTACTTC.

The chain links TRBV29-1 to TRBJ1-2; 7 nucleotides align to TRBD1. CDR1 and CDR2 from the germline V gene are SQVTM and ANQGSEA. Trimming took 0 bases from V and 4 from J; bases not matched to a gene: 5. The CDR3 is made up of 14 amino acids. This chain's CDR3 is CSVEDHRGPYGYTF. In DNA form, the CDR3 reads TGCAGCGTTGAAGATCATAGGGGGCCCTATGGCTACACCTTC.

The rearrangement links TRBV6-5 to TRBJ2-5; the D is unclear. This CDR3 region has 12 residues. V was trimmed by 6 bases and J by 3 bases, leaving 8 bases between them. Germline V gene lookup returns CDR1 MNHEY and CDR2 SVGAGI. The CDR3 reads CASSGVEETQYF. The DNA for the CDR3 is TGTGCCAGCAGCGGAGTGGAAGAGACCCAGTACTTC.

This clone appeared once. The J gene is TRBJ2-1, the V gene TRBV27, with a weak D call TRBD2 (6 bases). The CDR3 is 15 residues long. V was pared by 5 bases and J by 6 bases, with 17 bases between. CDR1 and CDR2 (germline): MNHEY, SMNVEV (reference sequence). In DNA form, the CDR3 reads TGTGCCAGCAGTCACCCAGCGGGTATAACCAATGAGCAGTTCTTC. Its protein product is CASSHPAGITNEQFF.

As DNA, the CDR3 is TGCGCCAGCAGCCACACAGGGTTAGGGGGAGCTTTCTTT. Protein product: CASSHTGLGGAFF. The V and J genes are TRBV4-1 and TRBJ1-1; weak D call: TRBD1 (6 bases). This CDR3 spans 13 amino acids. Germline values: CDR1 MGHRA, CDR2 YSYEKL. V was trimmed by 3 bases and J by 10 bases, leaving 15 bases between them.